This T cell receptor (beta chain) was profiled in a study of cytomegalovirus exposure and HLA in healthy donors. Study information: Most donors, more than 80% of several hundred genotyped, fell in the Caucasian-associated ancestry cluster.

The PCR employed 60 Vbeta primers together with 13 Jbeta primers. Assay: immunoSEQ multiplex PCR; the TCRdb copy retains only in-frame clones and omits some. The data hold 100,000 to 150,000 clones, with just under 80% observed a single time. Sequences were obtained from PBMCs. The source is a man aged 25 to 45 in good health and CMV-seronegative.

The CDR3 spells CASSFGVSPRETQYF. As DNA, the CDR3 is TGCGCCAGCAGCTTTGGTGTCTCCCCCAGGGAGACCCAGTACTTC. The rearrangement joins TRBV5-1 to TRBJ2-5; D is ambiguous. Germline loops: CDR1 SGHRS, CDR2 YFSETQ. V was clipped by 2 bases and J by 5 bases, with 16 bases between them. The CDR3 is 15 amino acids.